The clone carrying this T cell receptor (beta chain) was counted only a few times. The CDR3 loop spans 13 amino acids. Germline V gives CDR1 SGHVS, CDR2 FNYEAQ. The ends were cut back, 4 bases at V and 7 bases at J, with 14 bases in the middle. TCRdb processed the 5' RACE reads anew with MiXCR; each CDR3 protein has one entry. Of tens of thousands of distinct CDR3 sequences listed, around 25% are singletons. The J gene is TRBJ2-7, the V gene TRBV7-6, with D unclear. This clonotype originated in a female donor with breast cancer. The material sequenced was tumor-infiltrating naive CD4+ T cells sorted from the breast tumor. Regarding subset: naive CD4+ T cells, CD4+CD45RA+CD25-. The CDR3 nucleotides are TGTGCCAGCAGCTCAAGGCAGGCAGCTGAGCAGTACTTC. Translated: CASSSRQAAEQYF.